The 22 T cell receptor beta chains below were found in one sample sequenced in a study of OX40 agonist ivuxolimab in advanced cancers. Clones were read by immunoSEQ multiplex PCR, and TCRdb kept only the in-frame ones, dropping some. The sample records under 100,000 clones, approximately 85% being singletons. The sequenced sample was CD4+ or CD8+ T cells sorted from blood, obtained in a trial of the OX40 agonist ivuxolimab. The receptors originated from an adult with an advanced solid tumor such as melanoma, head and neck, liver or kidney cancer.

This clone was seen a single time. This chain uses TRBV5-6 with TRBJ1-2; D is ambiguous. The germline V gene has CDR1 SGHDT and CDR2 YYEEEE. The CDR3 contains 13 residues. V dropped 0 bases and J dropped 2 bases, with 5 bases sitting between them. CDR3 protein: CASSLVGNYGYTF. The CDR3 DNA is TGTGCCAGCAGCTTGGTGGGAAACTATGGCTACACCTTC.

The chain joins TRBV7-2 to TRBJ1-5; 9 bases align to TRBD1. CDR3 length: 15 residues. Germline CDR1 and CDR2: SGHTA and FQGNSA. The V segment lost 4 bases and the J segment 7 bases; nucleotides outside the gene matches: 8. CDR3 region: CASSSRQGGRQPQHF. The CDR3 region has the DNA TGTGCCAGCAGCTCACGACAGGGGGGGAGACAGCCCCAGCATTTT.

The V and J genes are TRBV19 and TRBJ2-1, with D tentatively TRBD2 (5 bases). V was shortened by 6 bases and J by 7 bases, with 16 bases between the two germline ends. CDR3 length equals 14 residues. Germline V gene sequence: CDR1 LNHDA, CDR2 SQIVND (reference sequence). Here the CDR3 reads CASSDSGMRNEQFF. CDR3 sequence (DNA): TGTGCCAGTAGCGATTCGGGAATGCGGAATGAGCAGTTCTTC. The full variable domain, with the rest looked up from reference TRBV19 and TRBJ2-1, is DGGITQSPKYLFRKEGQNVTLSCEQNLNHDAMYWYRQDPGQGLRLIYYSQIVNDFQKGDIAEGYSVSREKKESFPLTVTSAQKNPTAFYLCASSDSGMRNEQFFGPGTRLTVL.

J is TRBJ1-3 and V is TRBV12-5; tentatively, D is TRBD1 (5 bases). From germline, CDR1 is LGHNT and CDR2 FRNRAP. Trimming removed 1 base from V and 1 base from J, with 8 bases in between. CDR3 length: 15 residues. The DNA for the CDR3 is TGTGCTAGTGGTTTGGCCAGGGTGTCTGGAAACACCATATATTTT. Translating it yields CASGLARVSGNTIYF.

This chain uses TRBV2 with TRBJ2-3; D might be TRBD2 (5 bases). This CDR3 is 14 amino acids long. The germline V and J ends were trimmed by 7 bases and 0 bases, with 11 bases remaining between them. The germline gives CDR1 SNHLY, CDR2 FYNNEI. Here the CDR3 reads CASIARPSTDTQYF. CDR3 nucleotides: TGTGCCAGCATAGCGCGCCCTAGCACAGATACGCAGTATTTT.

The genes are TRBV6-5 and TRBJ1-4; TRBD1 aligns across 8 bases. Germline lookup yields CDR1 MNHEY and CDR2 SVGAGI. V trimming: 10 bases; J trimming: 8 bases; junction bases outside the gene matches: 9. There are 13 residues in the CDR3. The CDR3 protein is CATSRGPGEKLFF. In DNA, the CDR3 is TGTGCCACCTCCAGGGGGCCCGGCGAAAAACTGTTTTTT.

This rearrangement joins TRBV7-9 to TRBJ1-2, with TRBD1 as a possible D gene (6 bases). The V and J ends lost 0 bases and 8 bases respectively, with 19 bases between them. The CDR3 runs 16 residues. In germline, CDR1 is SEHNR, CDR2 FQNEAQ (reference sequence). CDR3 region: CASSLAWKRIQGGYTF. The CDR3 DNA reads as TGTGCCAGCAGCTTAGCTTGGAAGAGAATCCAGGGGGGCTACACCTTC.

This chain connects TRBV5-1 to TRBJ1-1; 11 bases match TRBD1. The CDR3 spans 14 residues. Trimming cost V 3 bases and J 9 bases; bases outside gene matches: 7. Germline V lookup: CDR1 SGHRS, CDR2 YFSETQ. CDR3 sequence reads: CASSSGQGVWKAFF. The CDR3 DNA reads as TGCGCCAGCAGCTCGGGACAGGGGGTGTGGAAAGCTTTCTTT.

The CDR3 loop is CASSPGTGPMNTEAFF. The DNA for the CDR3 is TGTGCCAGCTCGCCCGGGACAGGGCCAATGAACACTGAAGCTTTCTTT. The V and J genes are TRBV18 and TRBJ1-1, with TRBD1 matching 9 bases. V lost 6 bases, J lost 0 bases, and 8 bases stayed unmatched. Germline V gene sequence: CDR1 KGHSH, CDR2 LQKENI. This CDR3 region has 16 residues.

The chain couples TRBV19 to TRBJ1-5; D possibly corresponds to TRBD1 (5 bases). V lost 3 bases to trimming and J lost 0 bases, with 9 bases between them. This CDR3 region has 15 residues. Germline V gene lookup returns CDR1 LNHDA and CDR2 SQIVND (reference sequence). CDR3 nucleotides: TGTGCCAGTAGTATGGAGGGGACTAGCAATCAGCCCCAGCATTTT. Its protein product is CASSMEGTSNQPQHF.

The CDR3 DNA reads as TGCAGCGTTGTATTGGGGTACACTGAAGCTTTCTTT. This encodes CSVVLGYTEAFF. This chain connects TRBV29-1 to TRBJ1-1; D gene ambiguous. Germline V gives CDR1 SQVTM, CDR2 ANQGSEA. The CDR3 is made up of 12 amino acids. The V end was cut by 4 bases, the J end by 3 bases, with 9 bases between.

CDR3 sequence reads: CASRATKYF. The CDR3 region has the DNA TGTGCCAGCAGGGCGACTAAGTACTTC. The chain employs TRBV6-1 and TRBJ2-7; D possibly corresponds to TRBD2 (5 bases). V was pared by 6 bases and J by 11 bases, with 8 bases between. This CDR3 has 9 residues. Looked up from germline, CDR1 is MNHNS and CDR2 is SASEGT.

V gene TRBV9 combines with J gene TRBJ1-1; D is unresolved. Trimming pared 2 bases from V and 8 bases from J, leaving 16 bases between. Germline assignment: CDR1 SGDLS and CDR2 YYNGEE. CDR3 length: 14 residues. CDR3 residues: CASSVLTTSSEAFF. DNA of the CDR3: TGTGCCAGCAGCGTTTTAACGACCAGCTCGGAAGCTTTCTTT.

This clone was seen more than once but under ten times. CDR3 protein: CAISEVTGEAGELFF. CDR3 coding DNA: TGTGCCATCAGTGAGGTGACAGGGGAGGCCGGGGAGCTGTTTTTT. The rearrangement joins TRBV10-3 to TRBJ2-2; 8 nucleotides match TRBD1. J gave up 6 bases and V 2 bases, and 5 bases lay outside the gene matches. The CDR3 covers 15 residues. Germline assignment: CDR1 ENHRY and CDR2 SYGVKD.

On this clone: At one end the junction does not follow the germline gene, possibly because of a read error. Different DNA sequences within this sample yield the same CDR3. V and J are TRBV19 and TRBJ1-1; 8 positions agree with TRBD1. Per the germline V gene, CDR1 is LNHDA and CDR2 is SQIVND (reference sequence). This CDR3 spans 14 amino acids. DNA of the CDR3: TGTGCCAGCAGTATCGGACAGGGGAACACTGAAGCTTTCTTT. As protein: CASSIGQGNTEAFF.

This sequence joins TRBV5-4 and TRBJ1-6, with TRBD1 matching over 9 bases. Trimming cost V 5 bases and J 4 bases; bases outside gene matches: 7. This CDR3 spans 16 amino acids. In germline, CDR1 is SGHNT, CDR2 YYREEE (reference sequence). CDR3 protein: CASSFTGGGYNSPLHF. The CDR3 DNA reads TGTGCCAGCAGTTTCACAGGGGGCGGATATAATTCACCCCTCCACTTT.

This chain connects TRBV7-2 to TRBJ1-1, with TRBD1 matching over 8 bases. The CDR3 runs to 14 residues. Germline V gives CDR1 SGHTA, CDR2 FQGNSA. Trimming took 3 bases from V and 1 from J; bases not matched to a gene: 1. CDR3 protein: CASSLQGANTEAFF. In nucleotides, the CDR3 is TGTGCCAGCAGCTTGCAGGGGGCGAACACTGAAGCTTTCTTT.

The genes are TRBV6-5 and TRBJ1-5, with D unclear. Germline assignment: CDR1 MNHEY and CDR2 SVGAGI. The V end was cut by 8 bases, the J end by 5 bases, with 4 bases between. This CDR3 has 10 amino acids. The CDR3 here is CASGYQPQHF. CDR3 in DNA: TGTGCCAGCGGGTATCAGCCCCAGCATTTT.

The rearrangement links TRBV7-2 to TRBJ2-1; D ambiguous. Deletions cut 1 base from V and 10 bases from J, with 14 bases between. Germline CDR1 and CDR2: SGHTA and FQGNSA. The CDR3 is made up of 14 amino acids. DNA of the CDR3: TGTGCCAGCAGCTTAGTGGTGCCACCGGGCGAGCAGTTCTTC. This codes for CASSLVVPPGEQFF. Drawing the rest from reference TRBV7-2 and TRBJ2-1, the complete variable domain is GAGVSQSPSNKVTEKGKDVELRCDPISGHTALYWYRQSLGQGLEFLIYFQGNSAPDKSGLPSDRFSAERTGGSVSTLTIQRTQQEDSAVYLCASSLVVPPGEQFFGPGTRLTVL.

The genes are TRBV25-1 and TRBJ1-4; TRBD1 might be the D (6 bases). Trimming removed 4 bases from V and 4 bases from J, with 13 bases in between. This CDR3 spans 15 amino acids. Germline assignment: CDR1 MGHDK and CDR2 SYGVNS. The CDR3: CASSGAGAGNEKLFF. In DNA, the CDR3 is TGTGCCAGCAGTGGTGCGGGGGCTGGTAATGAAAAACTGTTTTTT.

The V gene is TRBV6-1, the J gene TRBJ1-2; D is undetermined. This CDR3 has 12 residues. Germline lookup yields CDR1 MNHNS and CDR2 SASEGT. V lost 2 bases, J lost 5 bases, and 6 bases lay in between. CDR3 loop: CASSEIGYGYTF. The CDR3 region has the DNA TGTGCCAGCAGTGAAATCGGTTATGGCTACACCTTC.

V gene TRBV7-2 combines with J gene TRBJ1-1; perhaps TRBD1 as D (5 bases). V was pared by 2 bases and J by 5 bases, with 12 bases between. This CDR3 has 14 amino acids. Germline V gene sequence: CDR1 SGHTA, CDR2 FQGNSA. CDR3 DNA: TGTGCCAGCAGCTTACCGGGGCGTTGGACTGAAGCTTTCTTT. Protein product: CASSLPGRWTEAFF. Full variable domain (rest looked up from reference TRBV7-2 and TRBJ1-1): GAGVSQSPSNKVTEKGKDVELRCDPISGHTALYWYRQSLGQGLEFLIYFQGNSAPDKSGLPSDRFSAERTGGSVSTLTIQRTQQEDSAVYLCASSLPGRWTEAFFGQGTRLTVV.